The TCR beta chain under discussion was sequenced for a study of shared clonotypes between healthy human individuals. The overall study: Researchers assigned three CD4 naive, three CD4 memory, two CD8 naive and one CD8 memory plate to each donor. Study findings and constraints: It was anticipated that sequencing depth would influence how many clonotypes donors shared.

In regard to this clone: What it recognizes is unknown.

Several immunoSEQ plates received, in even portions, the genomic DNA of each subset. The repertoire was sequenced with immunoSEQ multiplex PCR; TCRdb's copy has only in-frame clones and lacks some. The sample shows about 680,000 clones, about 90% of them seen only once. Trimming removed 3 bases from V and 11 bases from J, with 13 bases in between. The CDR3 loop spans 13 amino acids. Germline-derived CDR1 and CDR2 are MGHDK and SYGVNS. Selected positively for CCR7 and CD45RO-negative, naive CD8 cells excluded terminally differentiated effector memory CD45RA+ cells. Sample: naive CD8+ T cells sorted from blood. The receptor was derived from a man aged 30 to 45 in good health. J is TRBJ1-4 and V is TRBV25-1; D is unclear. The CDR3 loop is CASSEISGGKLFF. The CDR3 DNA reads as TGTGCCAGCAGTGAGATCAGCGGTGGGAAACTGTTTTTT.